This TCR beta chain comes out of a study of blood T cells in healthy people across ages. Study-level results: The long-lived group displayed more naive CD4+ cells, plus higher diversity, than the aged donors did.

A second about 7 to 11 cycle PCR used barcoded and J-beta primers. The authors tagged each cDNA molecule using a template-switch adaptor with 12 random nucleotides. Each CDR3 protein gets one entry after TCRdb re-called the 5' RACE reads with MiXCR. The sample lists 550,000 to 800,000 distinct CDR3 sequences; 32% were seen once. Healthy Caucasian individuals from Russia aged about 6 to 90 served as donors. Isolation yielded PBMCs, at least 7 million per sample, in every case. A remark on this clonotype: Its antigen is not identified.

Sequencing was performed on blood. This clonotype was obtained from a woman aged 80 or older in good health.

CDR3 nucleotide sequence: TGCGCCAGCAGCTTGCGGGAAGGGTTGAACACAGATACGCAGTATTTT. It yields the protein CASSLREGLNTDTQYF. V gene TRBV5-1 combines with J gene TRBJ2-3; tentative D call: TRBD2 (5 bases). In germline, CDR1 is SGHRS, CDR2 YFSETQ. Trimming cost V 1 base and J 2 bases, with 14 bases left between them. The CDR3 totals 16 residues.